A selection of T cell receptor beta chains follows, all from one sample in a study of siplizumab effects on memory and regulatory T cells. Sequenced by immunoSEQ multiplex PCR; TCRdb stores in-frame clones only, minus some. This table holds roughly 56,000 clones, more than 85% found once. Sequencing input: CD8+ T cells sorted from blood. Source of these receptors: a human donor in good health. Both conserved end residues are part of each CDR3. D genes are given only for firm matches. The listing skips clone size in some rows; elsewhere it reads once, few, many or a size class.

>TRBV7-9|NA|NA|TRBJ2-3
TGTGCCAGCAGCCACCCAAGAGGGAGCGGCACAGATACGCAGTATTTT
CASSHPRGSGTDTQYF
>TRBV6-6|NA|NA|TRBJ1-1
TGTGCCAGCAGGAACAGGGTTCAGAAACCCAACACTGAAGCTTTCTTT
CASRNRVQKPNTEAFF
>TRBV6-5|NA|NA|TRBJ1-2
TGTGCCAGCAGTGGGAGTGAGGACTATGGCTACACCTTC
CASSGSEDYGYTF
>TRBV29-1|NA|NA|TRBJ2-3
TGCAGCGTTGAACTCCCCGAGACTACGCAGTATTTT
CSVELPETTQYF
>TRBV13|TRBD1|NA|TRBJ2-7
TGTGCCAGCAACTACCGGGACAGTCTTTACGAGCAGTACTTC
CASNYRDSLYEQYF
>TRBV28|NA|NA|TRBJ1-2
TGTGCCAGCAGGGCCCGGGAAAACTATGGCTACACCTTC
CASRARENYGYTF
>TRBV19|NA|once|TRBJ2-7
TGTGCCAGTAGCTCACGACAGTCCAGCTACGAGCAGTACTTC
CASSSRQSSYEQYF
>TRBV5-6|NA|NA|TRBJ1-4
TGTGCCAGCAGCTCCAGGACAGTAACTAATGAAAAACTGTTTTTT
CASSSRTVTNEKLFF
>TRBV7-9|NA|NA|TRBJ2-1
TGTGCCAGCAGCCCCCTTGAAGGGAAGGGCTACAATGAGCAGTTCTTC
CASSPLEGKGYNEQFF
>TRBV2|NA|NA|TRBJ1-3
TGTGCCAGAGAGACCGGTACTAACTCTGGAAACACCATATATTTT
CARETGTNSGNTIYF
>TRBV29-1|NA|NA|TRBJ2-2
TGCAGCGTTGAAGTTAGTACAGGGAACACCGGGGAGCTGTTTTTT
CSVEVSTGNTGELFF
>TRBV29-1|NA|NA|TRBJ2-1
TGCAGCGTTGAAGGGGCTGATGGCTCCTACAATGAGCAGTTCTTC
CSVEGADGSYNEQFF
>TRBV10-1|NA|NA|TRBJ1-2
TGCGCCAGCAGTCGTTTATCGCGAAAGACCTATGGCTACACCTTC
CASSRLSRKTYGYTF
>TRBV7-6|NA|NA|TRBJ2-7
TGTGCCAGCAGCTTAGGGGACTCACTATACGAGCAGTACTTC
CASSLGDSLYEQYF
>TRBV30|TRBD2|NA|TRBJ2-3
TGTGCCTGGAGTGCCCTGACTAGCGGGACCACAGATACGCAGTATTTT
CAWSALTSGTTDTQYF
>TRBV12-5|TRBD2|NA|TRBJ2-3
TGTGCTAGTGGTTTACCAAAACTAGCGGGAGCACCGGGAGATACGCAGTATTTT
CASGLPKLAGAPGDTQYF
>TRBV25-1|NA|NA|TRBJ2-5
TGTGCCAGCACCACCGGAGAGACCCAGTACTTC
CASTTGETQYF
>TRBV11-3|TRBD2|NA|TRBJ2-1
TGTGCCAGCAGCTCCCGAGCGGGACTTACCAATGAGCAGTTCTTC
CASSSRAGLTNEQFF
>TRBV19|TRBD1|once|TRBJ1-5
TGTGCCAGTAGTATGACAGGGGAGGAACCCCAGCATTTT
CASSMTGEEPQHF
>TRBV28|NA|NA|TRBJ2-7
TGTGCCAGCAGTTTCCAGGGTTCCTACGAGCAGTACTTC
CASSFQGSYEQYF
>TRBV7-9|NA|once|TRBJ2-4
TGTGCCAGCAGCCACAGGACCCATAACATTCAGTACTTC
CASSHRTHNIQYF
>TRBV18|TRBD2|NA|TRBJ2-7
TGTGCCAGCTCATCACTAGCGGGAGGGCCCGACGAGCAGTACTTC
CASSSLAGGPDEQYF
>TRBV6-1|TRBD1|NA|TRBJ1-5
TGTGCCACCCGCAGGACAGGGAGAAATCAGCCCCAGCATTTT
CATRRTGRNQPQHF
>TRBV6-6|NA|NA|TRBJ2-7
TGTGCCAGCAGTTACACACCCCTTGGGGACGAGCAGTACTTC
CASSYTPLGDEQYF
>TRBV6-5|TRBD2|once|TRBJ2-7
TGTGCCAGCAGTTTTAGCGGGGAGCAGTACTTC
CASSFSGEQYF
>TRBV28|NA|NA|TRBJ1-5
TGTGCCAGCGGACTCCCCCACCGCAATCAGCCCCAGCATTTT
CASGLPHRNQPQHF
>TRBV15|NA|NA|TRBJ2-7
TGTGCCACCAGCGTATGGGCCGACCTAATGGGCGAGCAGTACTTC
CATSVWADLMGEQYF